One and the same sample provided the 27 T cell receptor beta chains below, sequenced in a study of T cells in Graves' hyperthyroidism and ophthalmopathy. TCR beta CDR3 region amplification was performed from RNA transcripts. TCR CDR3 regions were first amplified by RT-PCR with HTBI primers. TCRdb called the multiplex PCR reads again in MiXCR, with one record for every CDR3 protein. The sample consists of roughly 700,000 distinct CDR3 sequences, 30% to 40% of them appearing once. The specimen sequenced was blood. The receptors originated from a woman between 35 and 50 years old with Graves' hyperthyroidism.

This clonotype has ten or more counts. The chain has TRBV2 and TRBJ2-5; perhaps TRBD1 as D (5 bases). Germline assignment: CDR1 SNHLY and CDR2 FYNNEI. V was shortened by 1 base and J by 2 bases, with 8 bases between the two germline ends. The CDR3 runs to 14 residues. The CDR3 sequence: CASSEEGRQETQYF. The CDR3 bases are TGTGCCAGCAGTGAAGAGGGGCGGCAAGAGACCCAGTACTTC.

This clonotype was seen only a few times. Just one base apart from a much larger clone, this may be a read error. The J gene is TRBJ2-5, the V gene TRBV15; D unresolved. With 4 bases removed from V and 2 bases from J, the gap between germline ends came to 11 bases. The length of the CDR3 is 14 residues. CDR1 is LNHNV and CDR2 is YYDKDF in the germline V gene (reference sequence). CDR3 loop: CATSKYWRQETQYF. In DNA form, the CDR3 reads TGTGCCACCAGCAAATATTGGCGGCAAGAGACCCAGTACTTC.

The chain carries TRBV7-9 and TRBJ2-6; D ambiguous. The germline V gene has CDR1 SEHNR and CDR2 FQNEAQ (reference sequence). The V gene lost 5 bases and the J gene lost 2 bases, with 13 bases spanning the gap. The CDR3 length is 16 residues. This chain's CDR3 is CASSLTPTPGANVLTF. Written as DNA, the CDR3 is TGTGCCAGCAGCCTAACCCCAACGCCTGGGGCCAACGTCCTGACTTTC.

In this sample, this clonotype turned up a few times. The chain's CDR3 is CSASQGRYNSPLHF. Here the CDR3 DNA reads TGCAGTGCAAGCCAGGGAAGGTATAATTCACCCCTCCACTTT. The V gene is TRBV20-1, the J gene TRBJ1-6, with a possible D match to TRBD1 (5 bases). CDR3 length equals 14 residues. The germline gives CDR1 DFQATT, CDR2 SNEGSKA (reference sequence). With 6 bases removed from V and 4 bases from J, the gap between germline ends came to 13 bases.

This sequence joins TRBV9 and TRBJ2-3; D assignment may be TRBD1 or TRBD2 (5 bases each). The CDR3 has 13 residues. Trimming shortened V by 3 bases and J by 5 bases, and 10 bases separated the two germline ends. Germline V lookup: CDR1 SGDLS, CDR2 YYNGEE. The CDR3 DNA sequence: TGTGCCAGCAGCGCGCAGGGAGAAGATACGCAGTATTTT. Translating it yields CASSAQGEDTQYF.

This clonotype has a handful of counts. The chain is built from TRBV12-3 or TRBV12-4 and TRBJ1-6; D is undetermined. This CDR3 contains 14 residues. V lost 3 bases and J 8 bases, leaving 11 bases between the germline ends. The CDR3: CASSFRGLDSPLHF. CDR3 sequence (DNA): TGTGCCAGCAGTTTCCGGGGATTGGATTCACCCCTCCACTTT.

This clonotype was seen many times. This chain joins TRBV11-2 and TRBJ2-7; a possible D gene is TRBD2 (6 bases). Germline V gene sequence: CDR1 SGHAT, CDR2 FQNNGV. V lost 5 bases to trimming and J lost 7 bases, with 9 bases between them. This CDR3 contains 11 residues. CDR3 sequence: CASSRGGEQYF. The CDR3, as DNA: TGTGCCAGCAGCCGGGGAGGAGAGCAGTACTTC.

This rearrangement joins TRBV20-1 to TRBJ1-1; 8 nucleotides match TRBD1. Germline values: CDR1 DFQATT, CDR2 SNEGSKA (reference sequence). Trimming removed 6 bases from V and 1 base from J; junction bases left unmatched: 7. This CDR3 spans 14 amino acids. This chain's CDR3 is CSAWPGTGNTEAFF. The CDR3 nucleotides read TGCAGTGCGTGGCCCGGGACAGGGAACACTGAAGCTTTCTTT.

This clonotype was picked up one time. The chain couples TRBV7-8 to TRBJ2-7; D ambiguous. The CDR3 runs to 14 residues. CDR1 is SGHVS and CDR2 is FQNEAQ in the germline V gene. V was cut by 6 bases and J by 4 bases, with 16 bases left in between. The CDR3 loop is CASSLSGWWYEQYF. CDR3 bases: TGTGCCAGCAGTTTATCAGGTTGGTGGTACGAGCAGTACTTC.

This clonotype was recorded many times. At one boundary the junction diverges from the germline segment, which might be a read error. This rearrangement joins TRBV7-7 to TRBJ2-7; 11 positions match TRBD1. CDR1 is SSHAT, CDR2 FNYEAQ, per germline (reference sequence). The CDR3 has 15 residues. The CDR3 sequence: CASSLGDRGVYEQYF. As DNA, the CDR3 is TGTGCTAGCAGCTTAGGGGACAGGGGGGTCTACGAGCAGTACTTC.

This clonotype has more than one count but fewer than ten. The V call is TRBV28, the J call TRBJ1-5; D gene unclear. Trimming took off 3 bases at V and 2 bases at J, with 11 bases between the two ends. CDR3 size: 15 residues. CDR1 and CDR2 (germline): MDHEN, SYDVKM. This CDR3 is CASSFLGGGNQPQHF. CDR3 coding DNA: TGTGCCAGCAGTTTTCTTGGAGGAGGCAATCAGCCCCAGCATTTT.

CDR3: CASSSRLSSRLGEQYF. CDR3 in DNA: TGTGCCAGCAGTTCTAGATTATCGTCAAGGCTTGGCGAGCAGTACTTC. The chain carries TRBV27 and TRBJ2-7; the D is unclear. The ends were cut back, 4 bases at V and 6 bases at J, with 22 bases in the middle. This CDR3 is 16 amino acids long. Germline CDR1 and CDR2: MNHEY and SMNVEV (reference sequence).

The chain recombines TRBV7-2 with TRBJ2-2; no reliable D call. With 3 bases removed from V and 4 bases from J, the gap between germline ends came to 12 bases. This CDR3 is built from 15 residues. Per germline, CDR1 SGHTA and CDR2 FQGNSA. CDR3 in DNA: TGTGCCAGCAGCTTGCTAGGGTTTGGCACCGGGGAGCTGTTTTTT. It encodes CASSLLGFGTGELFF.

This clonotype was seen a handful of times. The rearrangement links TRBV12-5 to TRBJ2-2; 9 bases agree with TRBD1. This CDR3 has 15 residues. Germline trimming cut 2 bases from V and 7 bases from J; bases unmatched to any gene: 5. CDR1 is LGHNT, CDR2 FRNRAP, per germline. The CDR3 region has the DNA TGTGCTAGTGGTTTGCGGGACAGGGCTAGCGGGGAGCTGTTTTTT. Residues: CASGLRDRASGELFF.

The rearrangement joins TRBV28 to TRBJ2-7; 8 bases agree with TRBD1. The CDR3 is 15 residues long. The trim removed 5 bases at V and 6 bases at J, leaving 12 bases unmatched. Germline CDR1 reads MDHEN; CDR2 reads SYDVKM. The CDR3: CASSPHWTGRGEQYF. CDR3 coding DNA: TGTGCCAGCAGTCCCCACTGGACAGGGAGAGGCGAGCAGTACTTC.

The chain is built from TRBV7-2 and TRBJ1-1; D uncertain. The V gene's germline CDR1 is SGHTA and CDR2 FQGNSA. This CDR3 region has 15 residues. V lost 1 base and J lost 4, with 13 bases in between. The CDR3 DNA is TGTACCAGCAGCTTAGAAGTGGGGATTGGCACTGAAGCTTTCTTT. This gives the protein CTSSLEVGIGTEAFF.

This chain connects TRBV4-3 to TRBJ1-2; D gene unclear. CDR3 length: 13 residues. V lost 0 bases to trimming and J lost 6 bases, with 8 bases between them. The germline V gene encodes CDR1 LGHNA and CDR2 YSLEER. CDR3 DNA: TGCGCCAGCAGCCAAGATAGGTCTCATGGCTACACCTTC. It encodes CASSQDRSHGYTF.

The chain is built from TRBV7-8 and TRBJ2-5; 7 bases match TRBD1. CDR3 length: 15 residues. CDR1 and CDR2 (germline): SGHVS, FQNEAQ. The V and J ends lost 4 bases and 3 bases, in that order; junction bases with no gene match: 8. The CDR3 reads CASSSDRAREETQYF. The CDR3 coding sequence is TGTGCCAGCAGCTCAGACAGGGCGAGGGAAGAGACCCAGTACTTC. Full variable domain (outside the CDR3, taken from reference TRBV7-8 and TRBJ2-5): GAGVSQSPRYKVAKRGQDVALRCDPISGHVSLFWYQQALGQGPEFLTYFQNEAQLDKSGLPSDRFFAERPEGSVSTLKIQRTQQEDSAVYLCASSSDRAREETQYFGPGTRLLVL.

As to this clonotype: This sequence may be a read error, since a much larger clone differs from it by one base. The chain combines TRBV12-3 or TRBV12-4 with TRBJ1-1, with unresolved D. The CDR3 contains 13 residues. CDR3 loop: CASRFEVWNGAFF. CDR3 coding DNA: TGTGCCAGCCGTTTCGAGGTCTGGAATGGAGCTTTCTTT.

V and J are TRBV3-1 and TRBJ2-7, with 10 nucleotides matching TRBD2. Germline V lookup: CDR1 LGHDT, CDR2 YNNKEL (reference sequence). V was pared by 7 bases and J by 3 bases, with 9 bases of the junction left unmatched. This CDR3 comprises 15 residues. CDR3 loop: CASTSTSGYDYEQYF. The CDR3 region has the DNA TGTGCCAGCACCTCGACTAGCGGGTATGACTACGAGCAGTACTTC.

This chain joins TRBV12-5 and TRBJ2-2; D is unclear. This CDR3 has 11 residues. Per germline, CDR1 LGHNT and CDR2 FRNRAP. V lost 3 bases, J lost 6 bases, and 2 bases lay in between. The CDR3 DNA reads TGTGCTAGTGGTTTTTCCGGGGAGCTGTTTTTT. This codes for CASGFSGELFF.

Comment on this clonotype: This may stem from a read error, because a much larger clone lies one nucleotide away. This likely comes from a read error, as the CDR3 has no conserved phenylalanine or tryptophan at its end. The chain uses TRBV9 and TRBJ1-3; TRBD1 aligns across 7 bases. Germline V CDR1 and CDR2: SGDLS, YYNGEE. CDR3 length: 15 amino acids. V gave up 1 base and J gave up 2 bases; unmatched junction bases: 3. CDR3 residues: CASSVNDRAGNTIYS. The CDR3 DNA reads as TGTGCCAGCAGCGTAAACGACAGGGCTGGAAACACCATATATTCT.

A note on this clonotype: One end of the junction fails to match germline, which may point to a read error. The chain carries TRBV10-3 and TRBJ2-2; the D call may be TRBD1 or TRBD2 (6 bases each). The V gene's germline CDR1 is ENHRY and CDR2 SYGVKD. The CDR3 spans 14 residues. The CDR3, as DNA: TGTGCCAGCAGTCCCCGGGGGCGTATCGGGGAGCTGTTTTTT. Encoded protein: CASSPRGRIGELFF.

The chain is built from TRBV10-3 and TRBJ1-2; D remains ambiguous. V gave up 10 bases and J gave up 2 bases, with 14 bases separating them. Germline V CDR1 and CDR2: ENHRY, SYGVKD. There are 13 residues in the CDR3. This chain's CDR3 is CASSPGKNYGYTF. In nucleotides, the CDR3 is TGTGCCAGCAGCCCGGGAAAAAACTATGGCTACACCTTC.

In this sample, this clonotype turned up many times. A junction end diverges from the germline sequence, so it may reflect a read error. CDR3 coding DNA: TGCAGCATTGAAGTAGGCGGGAACACTGAAGCTTTCTTT. Amino acid sequence: CSIEVGGNTEAFF. V and J are TRBV29-1 and TRBJ1-1; D remains ambiguous. The germline CDR1 and CDR2 sequences are SQVTM and ANQGSEA. There are 13 residues in the CDR3.

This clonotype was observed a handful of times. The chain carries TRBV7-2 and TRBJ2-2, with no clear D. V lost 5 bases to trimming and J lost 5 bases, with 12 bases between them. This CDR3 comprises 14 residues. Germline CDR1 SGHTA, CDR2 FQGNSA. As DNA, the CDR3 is TGTGCCAGCAGCGCCCAGGTTAGGACCGGGGAGCTGTTTTTT. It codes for CASSAQVRTGELFF.

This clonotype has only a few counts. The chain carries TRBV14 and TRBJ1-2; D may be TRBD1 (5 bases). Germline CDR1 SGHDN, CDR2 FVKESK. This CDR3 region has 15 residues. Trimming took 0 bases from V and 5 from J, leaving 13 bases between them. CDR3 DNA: TGTGCCAGCAGCCAAGATATGGGGGTTGGATATGGCTACACCTTC. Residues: CASSQDMGVGYGYTF. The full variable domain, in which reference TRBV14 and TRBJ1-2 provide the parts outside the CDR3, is EAGVTQFPSHSVIEKGQTVTLRCDPISGHDNLYWYRRVMGKEIKFLLHFVKESKQDESGMPNNRFLAERTGGTYSTLKVQPAELEDSGVYFCASSQDMGVGYGYTFGSGTRLTVV.